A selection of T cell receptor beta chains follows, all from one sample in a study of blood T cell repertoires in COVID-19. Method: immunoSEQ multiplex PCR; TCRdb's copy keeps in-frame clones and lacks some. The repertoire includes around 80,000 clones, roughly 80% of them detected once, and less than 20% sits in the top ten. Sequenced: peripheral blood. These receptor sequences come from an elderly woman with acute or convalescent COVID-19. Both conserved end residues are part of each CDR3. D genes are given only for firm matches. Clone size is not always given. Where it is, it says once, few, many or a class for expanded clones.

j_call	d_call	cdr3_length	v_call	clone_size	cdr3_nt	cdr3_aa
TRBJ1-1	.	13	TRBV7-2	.	TGTGCCAGCAGTGGACCGAGGACACCTGAAGCTTTCTTT	CASSGPRTPEAFF
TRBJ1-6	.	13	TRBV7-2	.	TGTGCCAGCAGGAAGGACAGAAGCTCACCCCTCCACTTT	CASRKDRSSPLHF
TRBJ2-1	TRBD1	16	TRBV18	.	TGTGCCAGCTCACCTAACCCGGGACAGGGGGTCTATGAGCAGTTCTTC	CASSPNPGQGVYEQFF
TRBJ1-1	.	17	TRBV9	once	TGTGCCAGCAGCGTAGCTCTTTCAGCCGGGGGGGACACTGAAGCTTTCTTT	CASSVALSAGGDTEAFF
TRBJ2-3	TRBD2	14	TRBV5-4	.	TGTGCCAGCAGCTCGACTAGCAGCACAGATACGCAGTATTTT	CASSSTSSTDTQYF
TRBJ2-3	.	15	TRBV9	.	TGTGCCAGCAGTAATCAGGGGATACGCACAGATACGCAGTATTTT	CASSNQGIRTDTQYF
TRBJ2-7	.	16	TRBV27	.	TGTGCCAGCAGGGATCAACAGGGCTCCCGTTCCTACGAGCAGTACTTC	CASRDQQGSRSYEQYF
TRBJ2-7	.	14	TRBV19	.	TGTGCCAGTAGTACCCTCCAGGGCTCCTACGAGCAGTACTTC	CASSTLQGSYEQYF
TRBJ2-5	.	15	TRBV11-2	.	TGTGCCAGCAGCCCCTCCGGTGGACAGCAAGAGACCCAGTACTTC	CASSPSGGQQETQYF
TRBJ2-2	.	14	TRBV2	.	TGTGCCAGCAGGCGGGGACGGAACACCGGGGAGCTGTTTTTT	CASRRGRNTGELFF
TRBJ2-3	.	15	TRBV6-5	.	TGTGCCAGCAGTCCCCGACGGGGGTACACAGATACGCAGTATTTT	CASSPRRGYTDTQYF
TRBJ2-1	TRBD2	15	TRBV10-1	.	TGCGCCAGCAGTAAGACTAGCGGGGGGGGCGATGAGCAGTTCTTC	CASSKTSGGGDEQFF
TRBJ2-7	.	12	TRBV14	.	TGTGCCAGCAGCCAAGTTCGGTACGAGCAGTACTTC	CASSQVRYEQYF
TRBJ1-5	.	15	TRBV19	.	TGTGCCAGTAGTATAGCGGATGGAGGGAATCAGCCCCAGCATTTT	CASSIADGGNQPQHF
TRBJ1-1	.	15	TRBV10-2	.	TGCGCCAGCAGTGAGTCGACACAGGGAGCAGCGAAAGCTTTCTTT	CASSESTQGAAKAFF
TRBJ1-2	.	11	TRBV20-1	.	TGCAGTGCTTCCTGGGGGGTTGGCTACACCTTC	CSASWGVGYTF
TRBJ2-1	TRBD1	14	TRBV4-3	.	TGCGCCAGCAGCTCGACAGGGACCCACAATGAGCAGTTCTTC	CASSSTGTHNEQFF
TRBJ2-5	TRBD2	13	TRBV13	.	TGTGCCAGCAGCTTGCGGGGGGGAGAGACCCAGTACTTC	CASSLRGGETQYF
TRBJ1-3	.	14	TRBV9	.	TGTGCCAGCAGCGTAGGCCTCGCGGTAAACACCATATATTTT	CASSVGLAVNTIYF
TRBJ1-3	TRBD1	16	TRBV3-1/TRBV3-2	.	TGTGCCAGCAGCCAAGACAGCAGGGGGTCTGGAAACACCATATATTTT	CASSQDSRGSGNTIYF
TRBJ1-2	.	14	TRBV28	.	TGTGCCAGCAGTTTAACATTTCCTCGGGATGGCTACACCTTC	CASSLTFPRDGYTF
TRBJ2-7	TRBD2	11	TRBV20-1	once	TGCAGTGCCCTGGGGGGGTACGAGCAGTACTTC	CSALGGYEQYF
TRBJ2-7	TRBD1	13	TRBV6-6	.	TGTGCCAGCAGCCTGGACAGGGGCTACGAGCAGTACTTC	CASSLDRGYEQYF
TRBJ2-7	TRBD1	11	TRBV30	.	TGTGCCTGGAGTGTTTCCCAGGGGGAGTACTTC	CAWSVSQGEYF
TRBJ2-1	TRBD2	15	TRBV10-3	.	TGTGCCATCAGGGATAGCGGGGGGGCTTACAATGAGCAGTTCTTC	CAIRDSGGAYNEQFF
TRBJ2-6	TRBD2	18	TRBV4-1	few	TGCGCCAGCAGCCAAGATCTCGGGGGGTGGTCTGGGGCCAACGTCCTGACTTTC	CASSQDLGGWSGANVLTF
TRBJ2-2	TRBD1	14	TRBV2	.	TGTGCCAGCAGTGAGGACAGGGGGGCCGGGGAGCTGTTTTTT	CASSEDRGAGELFF
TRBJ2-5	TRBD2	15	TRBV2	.	TGTGCCAGCAGTGGGACTAGCGGGGTAGGAGAGACCCAGTACTTC	CASSGTSGVGETQYF
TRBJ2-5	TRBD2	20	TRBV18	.	TGTGCCAGCTCACCACCGGTTAGCGGGGGACTAATAGGAACACAAGAGACCCAGTACTTC	CASSPPVSGGLIGTQETQYF
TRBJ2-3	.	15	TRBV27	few	TGTGCCAGCAGTCCTGGGACATCGAACACGGATACGCAGTATTTT	CASSPGTSNTDTQYF
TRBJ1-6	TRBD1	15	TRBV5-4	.	TGTGCCAGCAGCTTCCAGGGGGCGAACAATTCACCCCTCCACTTT	CASSFQGANNSPLHF
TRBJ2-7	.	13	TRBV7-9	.	TGTGCCAGCAGCCCCTCCCCCTACTACGAGCAGTACTTC	CASSPSPYYEQYF
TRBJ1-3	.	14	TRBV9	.	TGTGCCAGCAGCGTAGGCGACTCTGGAAACACCATATATTTT	CASSVGDSGNTIYF
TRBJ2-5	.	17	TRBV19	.	TGTGCCAGTAGTATGACCCGACGGGGGACCTACCAAGAGACCCAGTACTTC	CASSMTRRGTYQETQYF
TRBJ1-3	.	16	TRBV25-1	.	TGTGCCAGCAGTGCGTCGGGGGGGGTTCGTGGAAACACCATATATTTT	CASSASGGVRGNTIYF
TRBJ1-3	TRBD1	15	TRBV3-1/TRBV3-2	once	TGTGCCAGCAGCCAAACCGGGACAGAAGGAAACACCATATATTTT	CASSQTGTEGNTIYF
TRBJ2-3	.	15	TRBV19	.	TGTGCCAGTAGTAAGTGGGCCCAAAGCACAGATACGCAGTATTTT	CASSKWAQSTDTQYF
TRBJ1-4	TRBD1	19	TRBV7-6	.	TGTGCCAGCAGCTTCGGGACAGGGACCCTAGGAAGGATGCATGAAAAACTGTTTTTT	CASSFGTGTLGRMHEKLFF
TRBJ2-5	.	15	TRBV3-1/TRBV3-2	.	TGTGCCAGCAGCCCTTCGTGGTACCAGGCGGAGACCCAGTACTTC	CASSPSWYQAETQYF
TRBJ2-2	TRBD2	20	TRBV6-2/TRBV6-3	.	TGTGCCAGCAGTTACCCCGCTTTCGCGGGGGGGCCGCCGAACACCGGGGAGCTGTTTTTT	CASSYPAFAGGPPNTGELFF
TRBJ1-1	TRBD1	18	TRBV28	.	TGTGCCAGCAGTGGAACAGGGGTCGCCCCTCTTATGAACACTGAAGCTTTCTTT	CASSGTGVAPLMNTEAFF
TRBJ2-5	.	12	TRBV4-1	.	TGCGCCAGCAGCGGCATCCAAGAGACCCAGTACTTC	CASSGIQETQYF
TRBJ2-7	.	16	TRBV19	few	TGTGCCAGTAGTATTTGGGGGGGCGACCTGAAGAACGAGCAGTACTTC	CASSIWGGDLKNEQYF
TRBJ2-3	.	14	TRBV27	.	TGTGCCAGCAGTTTACTAGGGGGTGGAGATACGCAGTATTTT	CASSLLGGGDTQYF
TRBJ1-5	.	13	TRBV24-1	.	TGTGCCACCAGTGGGGGAGGAGGGCAGCCCCAGCATTTT	CATSGGGGQPQHF
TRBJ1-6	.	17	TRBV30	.	TGTGCCTGGCAGAGACCCCGGGGTTTACGGAGGGATTCACCCCTCCACTTT	CAWQRPRGLRRDSPLHF
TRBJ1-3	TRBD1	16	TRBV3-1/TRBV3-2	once	TGTGCCAGCAGCCAAAGCGACAGGGGCTCTGGAAACACCATATATTTT	CASSQSDRGSGNTIYF
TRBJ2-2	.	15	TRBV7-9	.	TGTGCCAGCAGCCCTAGCCGGAGTAACACCGGGGAGCTGTTTTTT	CASSPSRSNTGELFF
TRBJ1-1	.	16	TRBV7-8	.	TGTGCCAGCTCATATAGGTCGGGAGGACGAAACACTGAAGCTTTCTTT	CASSYRSGGRNTEAFF
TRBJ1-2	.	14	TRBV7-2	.	TGTGCCAGCAGCTTAGTTTTTGGAGGGACTGGCTACACCTTC	CASSLVFGGTGYTF
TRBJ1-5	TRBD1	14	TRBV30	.	TGTGCCTGGAGTGGAGACAGGGAGAATCAGCCCCAGCATTTT	CAWSGDRENQPQHF
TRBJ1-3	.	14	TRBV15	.	TGTGCCACCAGCAGAGGAGCGTCTGGAAACACCATATATTTT	CATSRGASGNTIYF
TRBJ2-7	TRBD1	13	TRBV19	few	TGTGCCAGTATAAGGGACAGGGCCTACGAGCAGTACTTC	CASIRDRAYEQYF
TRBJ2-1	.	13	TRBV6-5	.	TGTGCCAGCAGTACCACAGGGAACAATGAGCAGTTCTTC	CASSTTGNNEQFF
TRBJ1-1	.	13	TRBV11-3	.	TGTGCCAGCAGCTTAGGGCTGAACACTGAAGCTTTCTTT	CASSLGLNTEAFF